Below are 10 T cell receptor beta chains sequenced from a single sample in a study of blood T cell repertoires in COVID-19. Only in-frame clones appear in the TCRdb table, and some are missing; sequencing was by immunoSEQ multiplex PCR. The table has about 80,000 clones, roughly 80% seen once. The sequencing input was peripheral blood. Every receptor here comes from a woman in her seventies with acute or convalescent COVID-19.

The V and J genes are TRBV2 and TRBJ2-3, with D possibly matching TRBD2 (6 bases). The germline V gene encodes CDR1 SNHLY and CDR2 FYNNEI. CDR3 length: 16 residues. Trimming took 5 bases from V and 4 from J, leaving 19 bases between them. This CDR3 reads CASSPQIGGPADTQYF. CDR3 DNA sequence: TGTGCCAGCAGTCCCCAAATCGGGGGACCAGCAGATACGCAGTATTTT.

The chain joins TRBV5-1 to TRBJ2-3, with D perhaps matching TRBD2 (5 bases). Trimming stripped 1 base from V and 3 bases from J, with 15 bases between. Germline V lookup: CDR1 SGHRS, CDR2 YFSETQ. The CDR3 sequence is 16 residues long. The CDR3 nucleotides are TGCGCCAGCAGCTTGATGAGCTCGGGAAATACAGATACGCAGTATTTT. Encoded protein: CASSLMSSGNTDTQYF. Looking up the rest from reference TRBV5-1 and TRBJ2-3 gives the full variable domain: KAGVTQTPRYLIKTRGQQVTLSCSPISGHRSVSWYQQTPGQGLQFLFEYFSETQRNKGNFPGRFSGRQFSNSRSEMNVSTLELGDSALYLCASSLMSSGNTDTQYFGPGTRLTVL.

This chain connects TRBV19 to TRBJ1-4, with TRBD1 matching over 9 bases. The germline CDR1 and CDR2 sequences are LNHDA and SQIVND (reference sequence). With V trimmed by 6 bases and J by 6 bases, 2 bases remained unmatched. The length of the CDR3 is 13 residues. CDR3 region: CASRDRGDEKLFF. The CDR3 coding sequence is TGTGCCAGTAGAGACAGGGGGGATGAAAAACTGTTTTTT. Filled out from reference TRBV19 and TRBJ1-4, the complete variable domain reads DGGITQSPKYLFRKEGQNVTLSCEQNLNHDAMYWYRQDPGQGLRLIYYSQIVNDFQKGDIAEGYSVSREKKESFPLTVTSAQKNPTAFYLCASRDRGDEKLFFGSGTQLSVL.

The chain uses TRBV19 and TRBJ1-4; D is perhaps TRBD1 (6 bases). Trimming left V 6 bases short and J 8 bases short, with 16 bases between. This CDR3 contains 14 residues. Germline lookup yields CDR1 LNHDA and CDR2 SQIVND (reference sequence). CDR3 in DNA: TGTGCCAGTAGCATGACAGGATTCGAAGAAAAACTGTTTTTT. Translated: CASSMTGFEEKLFF.

CDR3 loop: CASSLEAGDYGYTF. The CDR3 DNA reads as TGCGCCAGCAGCTTGGAGGCGGGGGACTATGGCTACACCTTC. The chain links TRBV5-1 to TRBJ1-2; possible D gene TRBD1, 5 bases. Trimming removed 0 bases from V and 3 bases from J, with 9 bases in between. Germline-derived CDR1 and CDR2 are SGHRS and YFSETQ. There are 14 residues in the CDR3.

V gene TRBV5-1 combines with J gene TRBJ2-2; 8 bases are shared with TRBD2. J gave up 5 bases and V 4 bases, and 4 bases lay outside the gene matches. This CDR3 is 14 amino acids long. Germline V CDR1 and CDR2: SGHRS, YFSETQ. The CDR3 coding sequence is TGCGCCAGCAGCAGGGCGGGAGGAACCGGGGAGCTGTTTTTT. Amino acid sequence: CASSRAGGTGELFF. Combining the CDR3 with reference TRBV5-1 and TRBJ2-2 gives the whole variable domain KAGVTQTPRYLIKTRGQQVTLSCSPISGHRSVSWYQQTPGQGLQFLFEYFSETQRNKGNFPGRFSGRQFSNSRSEMNVSTLELGDSALYLCASSRAGGTGELFFGEGSRLTVL.

This clone appeared many times. The genes are TRBV4-1 and TRBJ2-2, with D perhaps TRBD1 (6 bases). The CDR3 contains 16 residues. V gave up 1 base and J gave up 4 bases, with 13 bases separating them. The V gene's germline CDR1 is MGHRA and CDR2 YSYEKL. The CDR3 nucleotides are TGCGCCAGCAGCCAAGGGACAGCACCATCCACCGGGGAGCTGTTTTTT. Encoded protein: CASSQGTAPSTGELFF.

The chain uses TRBV29-1 and TRBJ1-1, with D tentatively TRBD1 (5 bases). V lost 4 bases, J lost 4 bases, and 10 bases lay in between. This CDR3 is 12 amino acids long. From germline, CDR1 is SQVTM and CDR2 ANQGSEA. The CDR3: CSVGAQGTEAFF. In DNA, the CDR3 is TGCAGCGTTGGTGCCCAGGGCACTGAAGCTTTCTTT.

The rearrangement joins TRBV6-5 to TRBJ2-7, with 11 nucleotides matching TRBD1. Germline values: CDR1 MNHEY, CDR2 SVGAGI. With 2 bases clipped from V and 6 bases from J, the junction kept 6 bases outside the gene matches. The CDR3 extends over 15 amino acids. The chain's CDR3 is CASSYPPGTGGEQYF. In nucleotides, the CDR3 is TGTGCCAGCAGTTACCCGCCCGGGACAGGGGGCGAGCAGTACTTC.

This clone appeared once. This chain connects TRBV3-1 (or the pseudogene TRBV3-2) to TRBJ1-6; TRBD1 is a possible D gene (5 bases). The germline V and J ends were trimmed by 2 bases and 10 bases, with 18 bases remaining between them. This CDR3 region has 16 residues. Germline values: CDR1 LGHDT, CDR2 YNNKEL (reference sequence). In nucleotides, the CDR3 is TGTGCCAGCAGCCAACCAATTGGGGGGTTGGGGTCACCCCTCCACTTT. It yields the protein CASSQPIGGLGSPLHF.